Below, 4 T cell receptor beta chains from the same sample are listed, as sequenced in a study of CXCR3-negative and CXCR3-positive naive CD8 T cells. Study observations and caveats: Hydrophobicity of TRB CDR3s was greater in CXCR3-positive naive cells than in CXCR3-negative naive cells.

UMI-tagged TRB cDNA libraries were built via 5' RACE. From its re-call of the 5' RACE reads, TCRdb lists each CDR3 protein once, without DNA. This sample's clone table lists around 61,000 distinct CDR3 sequences. The antigens of these receptors remain unknown. The sample comprised naive CXCR3+ CD8+ T cells from blood. Noted subset: CD45RO-CCR7+CD27+CD95- naive CD8+ T cells expressing CXCR3 (TNR3+). The receptors here all came from a human donor in good health. Some clones in this sample may be carry-over from other donors' samples.

This chain links TRBV10-3 with TRBJ2-7. The germline CDR1 and CDR2 sequences are ENHRY and SYGVKD. The CDR3 runs 11 residues. CDR3 sequence: CAISESNEQYF.

The chain links TRBV3-1 to TRBJ1-1. Per germline, CDR1 LGHDT and CDR2 YNNKEL (reference sequence). This CDR3 has 15 amino acids. CDR3 amino acids: CASSQDFGQPTEAFF.

The chain combines TRBV2 with TRBJ2-7; the D call from TCRdb, TRBD1, cannot be confirmed without DNA. The CDR3 sequence is 13 residues long. The V gene's germline CDR1 is SNHLY and CDR2 FYNNEI. Here the CDR3 reads CASKTGQTYEQYF.

The CDR3 reads CASSLNYRVGNTEAFF. The chain recombines TRBV7-9 with TRBJ1-1; TCRdb gives TRBD1 as the D gene, but with no DNA this cannot be confirmed. The CDR3 is 16 residues long. Germline values: CDR1 SEHNR, CDR2 FQNEAQ (reference sequence).